Following are 9 T cell receptor beta chains from one sample sequenced in a study of T-cell reconstitution after alpha-beta-depleted transplantation in children. Preparation of the TCRbeta library involved a method that used unique molecular identifiers. TCRdb re-derived calls from the PCR reads in MiXCR, one entry per CDR3 protein. This table holds roughly 160,000 distinct CDR3 sequences, approximately 12% found once. The sequenced sample was PBMCs, obtained before TCRalphabeta/CD19-depleted stem cell transplant. The receptors here all came from a boy between 2 and 10 years old with acute myeloid leukemia, due to receive a stem cell transplant.

This clonotype was counted ten times or more. The chain uses TRBV7-9 and TRBJ2-3; D possibly corresponds to TRBD2 (5 bases). Trimming took 2 bases from V and 4 from J, leaving 13 bases between them. The CDR3 extends over 15 amino acids. Per germline, CDR1 SEHNR and CDR2 FQNEAQ (reference sequence). The CDR3 loop is CASSLFSGAADTQYF. Written as DNA, the CDR3 is TGTGCCAGCAGCTTATTTTCCGGAGCGGCAGATACGCAGTATTTT. The full variable domain, rest sourced from reference TRBV7-9 and TRBJ2-3, is DTGVSQNPRHKITKRGQNVTFRCDPISEHNRLYWYRQTLGQGPEFLTYFQNEAQLEKSRLLSDRFSAERPKGSFSTLEIQRTEQGDSAMYLCASSLFSGAADTQYFGPGTRLTVL.

This clonotype was detected many times. The chain couples TRBV7-2 to TRBJ2-1, with D perhaps matching TRBD2 (5 bases). The V gene's germline CDR1 is SGHTA and CDR2 FQGNSA. Between the trimmed V and J ends, which lost 5 bases and 3 bases, there was a span of 8 bases. The CDR3 runs 13 residues. The CDR3 DNA follows: TGTGCCAGCAGCCAGACTAACTACAATGAGCAGTTCTTC. It translates to CASSQTNYNEQFF.

This clonotype has at least ten counts. This chain joins TRBV5-1 and TRBJ2-1; D may be TRBD1 or TRBD2 (6 bases each). The V gene lost 0 bases and the J gene lost 7 bases, with 17 bases spanning the gap. CDR1 and CDR2 (germline): SGHRS, YFSETQ. The CDR3 contains 16 residues. DNA of the CDR3: TGCGCCAGCAGCTTGGAAGTCGGGGGCACTTGGAATGAGCAGTTCTTC. Its protein product is CASSLEVGGTWNEQFF.

In the case of this clonotype: One base away lies a much larger clone, so this may be a sequencing read error. The rearrangement links TRBV6-1 to TRBJ1-2; D is ambiguous. This CDR3 contains 13 residues. CDR1 is MNHNS and CDR2 is SASEGT in the germline V gene. CDR3 amino acids: CASSVAATYGDTF. CDR3 nucleotide sequence: TGTGCCAGCAGTGTGGCCGCGACATATGGCGACACCTTC.

The genes are TRBV6-2 or TRBV6-3 and TRBJ2-1, with D possibly TRBD1 on 6 matching bases. Germline CDR1 and CDR2: MNHEY and SVGEGT. The length of the CDR3 is 17 residues. V was cut by 6 bases and J by 0 bases, with 18 bases left in between. In DNA, the CDR3 is TGTGCCAGCAGCTTGGACAGTCTAGTTAGCTCCTACAATGAGCAGTTCTTC. It codes for CASSLDSLVSSYNEQFF.

This clonotype was detected a few times. The rearrangement uses TRBV24-1 and TRBJ2-1; D gene unclear. The germline V gene has CDR1 KGHDR and CDR2 SFDVKD. The CDR3 loop spans 14 amino acids. The V end was cut by 2 bases, the J end by 5 bases, with 9 bases between. The DNA for the CDR3 is TGTGCCACCAGTGATTCGATTTCCAACAATGAGCAGTTCTTC. Protein sequence: CATSDSISNNEQFF.

The chain employs TRBV3-1 and TRBJ2-3, with a possible D match to TRBD2 (6 bases). The V end lost 10 bases, the J end lost 4 bases, and 27 bases lay between the germline ends. Germline V gives CDR1 LGHDT, CDR2 YNNKEL (reference sequence). CDR3 length: 17 residues. CDR3 coding DNA: TGTGCCACCTCCCAAGAGGCCGCGGGGAATGAGGCAGATACGCAGTATTTT. It yields the protein CATSQEAAGNEADTQYF.

Many counts were recorded for this clonotype. The rearrangement links TRBV5-1 to TRBJ1-1; D gene ambiguous. Germline lookup yields CDR1 SGHRS and CDR2 YFSETQ. The length of the CDR3 is 15 residues. Deletions cut 4 bases from V and 1 base from J, with 14 bases between. CDR3 sequence: CASSVQGLPNTEAFF. The DNA of the CDR3 is TGCGCCAGCAGCGTCCAAGGCCTCCCGAACACTGAAGCTTTCTTT.

This clonotype has only a few counts. CDR3 protein: CASSLSRSWGDTQYF. CDR3 in DNA: TGTGCCAGCAGCCTGAGTCGAAGTTGGGGAGATACGCAGTATTTT. The V call is TRBV14, the J call TRBJ2-3, with D unclear. Germline values: CDR1 SGHDN, CDR2 FVKESK. This CDR3 contains 15 residues. Deletions cut 4 bases from V and 5 bases from J, with 16 bases between.